This T cell receptor (beta chain) was recorded in a study of T-cell reconstitution after alpha-beta-depleted transplantation in children. This clonotype was seen a few times. Its antigen is as yet unknown. During its preparation, the TCRbeta library received unique molecular identifiers. TCRdb used MiXCR to reprocess the PCR reads, holding one entry per CDR3 protein. The sample contains over 120,000 distinct CDR3 sequences, 8.5% to 10% of which appear only once. Broader study findings: Where some patients showed high TCRbeta diversity at day 60, it came from recipient T cells and thymic progenitors that had survived. Alpha-beta T cells present about two months after transplant were reported to originate from several hundred expanded graft clones.

The specimen was PBMCs, mostly from graft donor cells, collected 180 days after TCRalphabeta/CD19-depleted stem cell transplant. This TCR was recovered from a female patient aged 2-10 years who had a stem cell transplant for congenital amegakaryocytic thrombocytopenia, so the T cells may come from the graft donor.

The CDR3 sequence is CASSYNESPLHF. DNA of the CDR3: TGTGCCAGCAGTTACAACGAATCACCCCTCCACTTT. This chain connects TRBV12-3 or TRBV12-4 to TRBJ1-6; D uncertain. V was cut by 4 bases and J by 10 bases, with 8 bases left in between. There are 12 residues in the CDR3.